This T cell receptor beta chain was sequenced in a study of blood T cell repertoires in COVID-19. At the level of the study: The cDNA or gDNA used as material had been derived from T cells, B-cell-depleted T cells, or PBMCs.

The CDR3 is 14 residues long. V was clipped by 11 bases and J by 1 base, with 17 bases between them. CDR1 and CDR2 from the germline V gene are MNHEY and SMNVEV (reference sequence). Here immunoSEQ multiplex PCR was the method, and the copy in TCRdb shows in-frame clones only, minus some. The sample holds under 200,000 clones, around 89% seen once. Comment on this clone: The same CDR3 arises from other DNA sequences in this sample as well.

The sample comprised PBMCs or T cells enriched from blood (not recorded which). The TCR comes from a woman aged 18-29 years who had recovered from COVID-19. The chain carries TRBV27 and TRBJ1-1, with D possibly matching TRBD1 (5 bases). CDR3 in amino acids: CASRLGHTNTEAFF. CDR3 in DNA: TGTGCCTCCCGACTCGGACACACGAACACTGAAGCTTTCTTT.